A selection of T cell receptor beta chains follows, all from one sample in a study of blood T cells in healthy people across ages. TCRdb processed the 5' RACE reads anew with MiXCR; each CDR3 protein has one entry. The repertoire holds some 1.6 million distinct CDR3 sequences, almost 35% seen once, with roughly 10% in the top ten. Sequenced: blood. Receptors originate from a woman between 25 and 40 years old in good health. CDR3s include the opening cysteine and the closing phenylalanine or tryptophan. Each record gives: V gene, J gene, clone size, D gene, CDR3 protein, CDR3 DNA. The D gene is left open where the match is weak. Clone size is given for some rows only: seen once, a few or many times, or a class if the clone is expanded.

V: TRBV20-1; J: TRBJ1-5; size: .; D: TRBD1; CDR3: CSASTTGGNQPQHF; DNA: TGCAGTGCTAGCACGACAGGGGGCAATCAGCCCCAGCATTTT
V: TRBV27; J: TRBJ2-3; size: .; D: .; CDR3: CASSYGSGTLDTQYF; DNA: TGTGCCAGCAGTTATGGAAGCGGGACATTAGATACGCAGTATTTT
V: TRBV3-1; J: TRBJ2-7; size: .; D: TRBD2; CDR3: CASSRRTSGDYEQYF; DNA: TGTGCCAGCAGCCGCAGGACTAGCGGAGACTACGAGCAGTACTTC
V: TRBV4-2; J: TRBJ2-4; size: many; D: TRBD2; CDR3: CASSHSIGGEGDIQYF; DNA: TGTGCCAGCAGCCACTCAATCGGGGGGGAGGGAGACATTCAGTACTTC
V: TRBV20-1; J: TRBJ2-3; size: few; D: .; CDR3: CSASPVGDTQYF; DNA: TGCAGTGCTAGCCCCGTCGGAGATACGCAGTATTTT
V: TRBV29-1; J: TRBJ2-1; size: .; D: TRBD2; CDR3: CSVETSGRPWGEQFF; DNA: TGCAGCGTCGAGACTAGCGGGAGGCCCTGGGGTGAGCAGTTCTTC
V: TRBV27; J: TRBJ2-5; size: .; D: TRBD1; CDR3: CASSPGQNGQYF; DNA: TGTGCCAGCAGTCCGGGACAGAACGGGCAGTACTTC
V: TRBV9; J: TRBJ1-1; size: .; D: .; CDR3: CASSVVPDGHTEAFF; DNA: TGTGCCAGCAGCGTAGTACCCGACGGGCACACTGAAGCTTTCTTT
V: TRBV4-1; J: TRBJ2-1; size: few; D: TRBD2; CDR3: CASSQDASPRLADNEQFF; DNA: TGCGCCAGCAGCCAAGATGCTTCCCCAAGACTAGCGGACAATGAGCAGTTCTTC
V: TRBV5-1; J: TRBJ1-1; size: once; D: TRBD1; CDR3: CASSPQGGSEAFF; DNA: TGCGCCAGCAGCCCACAGGGGGGGTCTGAAGCTTTCTTT
V: TRBV9; J: TRBJ1-5; size: .; D: .; CDR3: CASSVAAKRSNQPQHF; DNA: TGTGCCAGCAGCGTAGCGGCGAAACGTAGCAATCAGCCCCAGCATTTT
V: TRBV15; J: TRBJ1-4; size: .; D: TRBD1; CDR3: CATLTRDRGGEKLFF; DNA: TGTGCCACATTAACCCGGGACAGGGGCGGTGAAAAACTGTTTTTT
V: TRBV4-2; J: TRBJ1-3; size: .; D: .; CDR3: CASSQPLGYSGNTIYF; DNA: TGTGCCAGCAGCCAACCGTTGGGGTACTCTGGAAACACCATATATTTT
V: TRBV9; J: TRBJ1-2; size: .; D: .; CDR3: CASSVWGGGHDGYTF; DNA: TGTGCCAGCAGCGTATGGGGCGGGGGACATGATGGCTACACCTTC
V: TRBV6-1; J: TRBJ1-2; size: few; D: .; CDR3: CASSESRDNGYTF; DNA: TGTGCCAGCTCGGAGAGTAGGGATAATGGCTACACCTTC
V: TRBV13; J: TRBJ2-2; size: .; D: TRBD1; CDR3: CASSFGTGYTGELFF; DNA: TGTGCCAGCAGCTTCGGGACAGGGTACACCGGGGAGCTGTTTTTT
V: TRBV6-4; J: TRBJ2-4; size: many; D: .; CDR3: CEAPGYIQYF; DNA: TGTGAGGCTCCTGGGTACATTCAGTACTTC
V: TRBV30; J: TRBJ1-5; size: .; D: .; CDR3: CAWAGSSNQPQHF; DNA: TGTGCCTGGGCGGGGAGCAGCAATCAGCCCCAGCATTTT
V: TRBV28; J: TRBJ2-1; size: few; D: .; CDR3: CASSSTPSELNEQFF; DNA: TGTGCCAGCAGTTCGACTCCCAGCGAATTGAATGAGCAGTTCTTC
V: TRBV15; J: TRBJ1-2; size: few; D: .; CDR3: CATSDRVVLSKDGYTF; DNA: TGTGCCACCAGCGACCGGGTCGTTTTGAGCAAAGATGGCTACACCTTC
V: TRBV5-1; J: TRBJ2-7; size: .; D: .; CDR3: CTSSWTADYEQYF; DNA: TGCACCAGCAGCTGGACGGCTGACTACGAGCAGTACTTC
V: TRBV20-1; J: TRBJ2-3; size: few; D: .; CDR3: CSAREVNTQYF; DNA: TGCAGTGCTAGAGAGGTCAATACGCAGTATTTT
V: TRBV7-2; J: TRBJ2-7; size: few; D: .; CDR3: CASSLGQSFYEQYF; DNA: TGTGCCAGCAGCTTAGGACAGAGTTTCTACGAGCAGTACTTC
V: TRBV19; J: TRBJ1-5; size: .; D: TRBD1; CDR3: CASQRGDRGGKSNQPQHF; DNA: TGTGCCAGCCAACGGGGGGACAGGGGGGGTAAGAGCAATCAGCCCCAGCATTTT
V: TRBV28; J: TRBJ2-5; size: few; D: TRBD1; CDR3: CASTPRPGTGKETQYF; DNA: TGTGCCAGCACCCCTCGCCCCGGGACAGGGAAAGAGACCCAGTACTTC
V: TRBV29-1; J: TRBJ2-7; size: few; D: .; CDR3: CSVYETASYEQYF; DNA: TGCAGCGTTTACGAGACAGCCTCCTACGAGCAGTACTTC
V: TRBV20-1; J: TRBJ2-4; size: few; D: .; CDR3: CSASDGSIAKNIQYF; DNA: TGCAGTGCTAGCGACGGATCTATAGCCAAAAACATTCAGTACTTC
V: TRBV5-1; J: TRBJ1-6; size: few; D: .; CDR3: CASSIGELNNSPLHF; DNA: TGCGCCAGCTCCATCGGGGAATTAAATAATTCACCCCTCCACTTT
V: TRBV28; J: TRBJ2-3; size: .; D: .; CDR3: CASRTETDTQYF; DNA: TGTGCCAGCAGGACGGAAACAGATACGCAGTATTTT
V: TRBV6-5; J: TRBJ1-6; size: .; D: .; CDR3: CAISYLGTFSNSPLHF; DNA: TGTGCCATCAGTTACCTGGGGACATTTTCAAATTCACCCCTCCACTTT
V: TRBV28; J: TRBJ2-3; size: few; D: TRBD1; CDR3: CATGSGGVTDTQYF; DNA: TGTGCTACAGGTTCAGGGGGCGTCACAGATACGCAGTATTTT
V: TRBV12-3/TRBV12-4; J: TRBJ2-3; size: few; D: .; CDR3: CASSPSWGRGTDTQYF; DNA: TGTGCCAGCAGCCCCTCGTGGGGGCGAGGCACAGATACGCAGTATTTT
V: TRBV5-4; J: TRBJ2-5; size: .; D: .; CDR3: CASGDLALNQETQYF; DNA: TGTGCCAGCGGAGATCTAGCGCTAAACCAAGAGACCCAGTACTTC
V: TRBV20-1; J: TRBJ2-1; size: few; D: .; CDR3: CSAGTPAKDYNEQFF; DNA: TGCAGTGCTGGGACCCCGGCTAAGGACTACAATGAGCAGTTCTTC
V: TRBV10-2; J: TRBJ2-3; size: few; D: .; CDR3: CASRQSRTSTDTQYF; DNA: TGCGCCAGCCGCCAATCTAGAACGAGCACAGATACGCAGTATTTT
V: TRBV27; J: TRBJ1-5; size: few; D: .; CDR3: CASSLGGEPQHF; DNA: TGTGCCAGCAGTTTGGGCGGGGAGCCCCAGCATTTT
V: TRBV10-3; J: TRBJ2-1; size: .; D: .; CDR3: CAISALGIHEQFF; DNA: TGTGCCATCAGTGCTTTAGGGATCCATGAGCAGTTCTTC
V: TRBV11-2; J: TRBJ1-6; size: few; D: .; CDR3: CASSPMQGLSNSPLHF; DNA: TGTGCCAGCAGCCCAATGCAGGGGTTGAGTAATTCACCCCTCCACTTT
V: TRBV20-1; J: TRBJ2-5; size: many; D: .; CDR3: CSARRTVQETQYF; DNA: TGCAGTGCGAGGAGGACGGTCCAAGAGACCCAGTACTTC
V: TRBV27; J: TRBJ1-1; size: many; D: .; CDR3: CASSPQGQGNTEAFF; DNA: TGTGCCAGCAGTCCACAGGGCCAGGGGAACACTGAAGCTTTCTTT
V: TRBV6-6; J: TRBJ2-7; size: .; D: .; CDR3: CASSQPEDEQYF; DNA: TGTGCCAGCAGTCAACCGGAGGACGAGCAGTACTTC
V: TRBV6-1; J: TRBJ1-1; size: .; D: .; CDR3: CASKPGPRNTEAFF; DNA: TGTGCCAGCAAACCGGGACCGAGGAACACTGAAGCTTTCTTT
V: TRBV21-1; J: TRBJ2-5; size: .; D: .; CDR3: CASNKRAETQYF; DNA: TGTGCCAGCAACAAACGGGCGGAGACCCAGTACTTC
V: TRBV10-3; J: TRBJ1-4; size: .; D: .; CDR3: CAIGTPSTNEKLFF; DNA: TGTGCCATCGGGACGCCCTCAACTAATGAAAAACTGTTTTTT
V: TRBV2; J: TRBJ1-2; size: .; D: .; CDR3: CASSEKRGDYTF; DNA: TGTGCCAGCAGTGAGAAGAGGGGGGACTACACCTTC
V: TRBV29-1; J: TRBJ2-7; size: .; D: .; CDR3: CSVEDGGGHQSYEQYF; DNA: TGCAGCGTTGAAGATGGGGGGGGACACCAATCCTACGAGCAGTACTTC
V: TRBV27; J: TRBJ1-2; size: .; D: TRBD1; CDR3: CASSLNRGSGYTF; DNA: TGTGCCAGCAGTTTAAACAGGGGGTCCGGCTACACCTTC
V: TRBV10-2; J: TRBJ2-7; size: .; D: TRBD1; CDR3: CASSEPSSLTGWLSSETYEQYF; DNA: TGCGCCAGCAGTGAGCCGTCCAGTTTGACAGGGTGGTTAAGCTCCGAGACCTACGAGCAGTACTTC
V: TRBV20-1; J: TRBJ2-2; size: .; D: TRBD2; CDR3: CSARLVGRGETGELFF; DNA: TGCAGTGCTAGACTTGTCGGGCGGGGGGAGACCGGGGAGCTGTTTTTT